These 14 T cell receptor beta chains were all obtained from the same sample, sequenced in a study of cytomegalovirus exposure and HLA in healthy donors. TCRdb's table, derived via immunoSEQ multiplex PCR, lists solely in-frame clones and lacks some. The sample records about 220,000 clones, roughly 88% being singletons. The sequenced material came from PBMCs. The receptors originated from a woman under 40 in good health and CMV-seropositive.

The chain recombines TRBV7-9 with TRBJ2-5; 11 bases are a match to TRBD2. This CDR3 is 13 amino acids long. Germline-derived CDR1 and CDR2 are SEHNR and FQNEAQ (reference sequence). Trimming removed 9 bases from V and 1 base from J; junction bases left unmatched: 1. The CDR3 coding sequence is TGTGCCAGTGGGACTAGCGGCCAAGAGACCCAGTACTTC. It codes for CASGTSGQETQYF. Together with reference TRBV7-9 and TRBJ2-5, the CDR3 gives the full variable domain: DTGVSQNPRHKITKRGQNVTFRCDPISEHNRLYWYRQTLGQGPEFLTYFQNEAQLEKSRLLSDRFSAERPKGSFSTLEIQRTEQGDSAMYLCASGTSGQETQYFGPGTRLLVL.

The V call is TRBV6-5, the J call TRBJ2-1; 8 bases agree with TRBD1. This CDR3 is built from 15 residues. Germline CDR1 reads MNHEY; CDR2 reads SVGAGI. V was pared by 6 bases and J by 7 bases, with 11 bases of the junction left unmatched. CDR3 DNA: TGTGCCAGCAGGAGGCAGGGGGCAATGATAAATGAGCAGTTCTTC. As protein: CASRRQGAMINEQFF.

The chain links TRBV5-1 to TRBJ1-1; no reliable D call. Trimming stripped 4 bases from V and 2 bases from J, with 9 bases between. The CDR3 spans 13 residues. Germline V gene sequence: CDR1 SGHRS, CDR2 YFSETQ. The CDR3 here is CASSGDGNTEAFF. In DNA form, the CDR3 reads TGCGCCAGCAGCGGCGATGGCAACACTGAAGCTTTCTTT.

This rearrangement joins TRBV6-5 to TRBJ2-2; possibly TRBD1 or TRBD2 for D (5 bases each). Trimming took off 6 bases at V and 5 bases at J, with 13 bases between the two ends. The germline CDR1 and CDR2 sequences are MNHEY and SVGAGI. This CDR3 is 14 amino acids long. Here the CDR3 DNA reads TGTGCCAGCAGCGAGGGGAGACATACCGGGGAGCTGTTTTTT. Translating it yields CASSEGRHTGELFF.

The V and J genes are TRBV4-3 and TRBJ1-4, with D possibly being TRBD1 (5 bases). V was pared by 1 base and J by 7 bases, with 13 bases between. Germline-derived CDR1 and CDR2 are LGHNA and YSLEER. The CDR3 runs 15 residues. CDR3 DNA: TGCGCCAGCAGCCAAGGGGGGGGAAGGAGTGAAAAACTGTTTTTT. This translates into CASSQGGGRSEKLFF.

The V call is TRBV30, the J call TRBJ2-2, with unresolved D. V gave up 3 bases and J gave up 4 bases, with 6 bases separating them. Germline V gene data show CDR1 as GTSNPN and CDR2 as SVGIG (reference sequence). This CDR3 has 12 residues. CDR3: CAWSPSTGELFF. As DNA, the CDR3 is TGTGCCTGGAGCCCTAGCACCGGGGAGCTGTTTTTT.

The chain employs TRBV6-5 and TRBJ1-2; 7 bases are a match to TRBD1. The ends lost 4 bases at V and 6 bases at J; junction bases unmatched: 14. Germline CDR1 reads MNHEY; CDR2 reads SVGAGI. The CDR3 has 16 residues. CDR3 DNA sequence: TGTGCCAGCAGTTTGTCCGGGACAGAGGGACAAGATGGCTACACCTTC. This encodes CASSLSGTEGQDGYTF.

V gene TRBV5-1 combines with J gene TRBJ2-1, with D unclear. Germline CDR1 and CDR2: SGHRS and YFSETQ. The CDR3 has 16 amino acids. With 0 bases removed from V and 1 base from J, the gap between germline ends came to 11 bases. The CDR3 DNA sequence: TGCGCCAGCAGCTTGGTGTGGGCCAGATCCTACAATGAGCAGTTCTTC. This encodes CASSLVWARSYNEQFF.

This clone has just a few counts. The V call is TRBV4-3, the J call TRBJ2-7, with D perhaps TRBD1 or TRBD2 (5 bases each). The CDR3 length is 15 residues. In germline, CDR1 is LGHNA, CDR2 YSLEER. Trimming cost V 2 bases and J 6 bases, with 17 bases left between them. This CDR3 is CASSQTGALSGEQYF. The CDR3 DNA follows: TGCGCCAGCAGCCAAACCGGGGCCCTCTCGGGCGAGCAGTACTTC.

V is TRBV29-1 and J is TRBJ1-4; TRBD1 is a possible D gene (6 bases). CDR3 size: 14 residues. Trimming left V 2 bases short and J 8 bases short, with 15 bases between. Per germline, CDR1 SQVTM and CDR2 ANQGSEA. As DNA, the CDR3 is TGCAGCGTTGAATTGAGGGGGAGGTTCGAAAAACTGTTTTTT. Translating gives CSVELRGRFEKLFF.

The rearrangement links TRBV25-1 to TRBJ2-1, with TRBD2 identical over 7 bases. Per germline, CDR1 MGHDK and CDR2 SYGVNS. The CDR3 is 16 amino acids. The junction had 11 bases not matched to a gene; V was cut back by 0 bases and J by 9 bases. The CDR3 region is CASSEYPAGEGAEQFF. The CDR3 DNA reads TGTGCCAGCAGTGAATATCCCGCGGGAGAAGGTGCTGAGCAGTTCTTC.

The chain employs TRBV9 and TRBJ1-1; D is perhaps TRBD1 (5 bases). The V and J ends lost 0 bases and 3 bases respectively, with 18 bases between them. The germline V gene encodes CDR1 SGDLS and CDR2 YYNGEE. The CDR3 is 17 residues long. CDR3 in amino acids: CASSVAIGTSGDTEAFF. The CDR3 nucleotides are TGTGCCAGCAGCGTAGCTATCGGGACCTCGGGGGACACTGAAGCTTTCTTT. Drawing the rest from reference TRBV9 and TRBJ1-1, the complete variable domain is DSGVTQTPKHLITATGQRVTLRCSPRSGDLSVYWYQQSLDQGLQFLIQYYNGEERAKGNILERFSAQQFPDLHSELNLSSLELGDSALYFCASSVAIGTSGDTEAFFGQGTRLTVV.

The chain combines TRBV27 with TRBJ2-7; D perhaps matches TRBD2 (6 bases). Per germline, CDR1 MNHEY and CDR2 SMNVEV (reference sequence). Trimming took off 5 bases at V and 6 bases at J, with 20 bases between the two ends. The CDR3 loop spans 15 amino acids. Here the CDR3 reads CASSEDGGGVVEQYF. For the CDR3, the DNA is TGTGCCAGCAGTGAAGATGGGGGAGGAGTGGTCGAGCAGTACTTC.

This clone has just one count. The rearrangement joins TRBV18 to TRBJ1-1, with D possibly TRBD1 on 5 matching bases. The CDR3 loop spans 17 amino acids. Germline loops: CDR1 KGHSH, CDR2 LQKENI. V was cut by 2 bases and J by 3 bases, with 19 bases left in between. CDR3 DNA: TGTGCCAGCTCACCATCAGGGAGCATCGAAACTTACACTGAAGCTTTCTTT. Protein sequence: CASSPSGSIETYTEAFF. Looking up the rest from reference TRBV18 and TRBJ1-1 gives the full variable domain: NAGVMQNPRHLVRRRGQEARLRCSPMKGHSHVYWYRQLPEEGLKFMVYLQKENIIDESGMPKERFSAEFPKEGPSILRIQQVVRGDSAAYFCASSPSGSIETYTEAFFGQGTRLTVV.